This record covers a single T cell receptor beta chain. This clonotype was seen at least ten times. Its antigen is still unknown. The record has no base qualities; no much larger clone is one base away. These data come from a study of T-cell memory formation after mild COVID-19 (dated by TCRdb to about 2021). Regarding the study in general: TCR sequence clusters from the two donors were largely donor specific. T-cell clones expanding and contracting after mild COVID-19 in a couple of donors were tracked by longitudinal TCRalpha and TCRbeta repertoire sequencing. The cohort comprised two young, previously healthy adult volunteers, one female and one male. On the study overall, not on this receptor specifically: The detection of some responding clones in pre-infection memory suggests that pre-existing cross-reactive memory T cells joined the SARS-CoV-2 response. The study included only a couple of mild cases, and larger cohorts that include severe cases with pre-infection samples were judged to be necessary. Contracting CD4+ clones were found mainly in CM and EM memory subsets, while CD8+ clones were enriched in EMRA. SARS-CoV-2 specificity of the second-wave clones peaking on day 37 was not confirmed. Clones contracting from day 15 to 85 had balanced CD4/CD8 phenotypes, while a second wave expanding from day 15 to 37 was biased towards CD4+.

Ficoll-Paque density gradient centrifugation was used to isolate PBMCs. The junction shows trimming of 3 bases on V and 2 bases on J, plus 4 bases between the germline ends. The CDR3 covers 12 residues, taking in both the cysteine and the phenylalanine. Just the 36-base CDR3 DNA is kept, in frame starting at base 1. The instrument given in TCRdb is Illumina NovaSeq 6000. cDNA libraries for TCRalpha and TCRbeta were prepared by 5'RACE using constant-segment primers, with sample barcodes and unique molecular identifiers added. RNA was extracted from every sample with Trizol reagent. The libraries were amplified in two PCR steps, and the second step added a second sample barcode and Illumina TruSeq adapters. Sequencing of libraries was performed on an Illumina NovaSeq with 2 x 150 bp paired-end reads. Under the source paper's analysis protocol: Demultiplexing of reads and collapsing into UMI-guided consensus sequences were performed with migec v1.2.7. Using mixcr v2.1.11, UMI consensuses were aligned to TRA and TRB V and J templates and then assembled into clonotypes. A clonotype was counted as expanded or contracted only when both edgeR and NoisET called the clonotype significant, with the noise models trained on biological replicates. For edgeR calls, the thresholds were a false discovery rate-adjusted p below 0.01 and a log2 fold-change of 1. As an exploratory analysis of dynamics, max-normalized trajectories of the 1000 most abundant clonotypes were examined with PCA combined with hierarchical clustering. The CD4 or CD8 phenotype of responding clones was assigned using the separately sequenced CD4+ and CD8+ repertoires. TCRdb cleaned the public reads at Q25 with fastp, built clones with MiXCR and kept in-frame beta chains. All rows with the same CDR3 protein become a single entry with the most common DNA and genes. These V and J calls rely on TCRdb rather than the paper's analysis. A total of a few hundred thousand distinct CDR3 sequences appear in this sample, approximately 23% of them only once. The ten biggest clones cover under 15% of the sample.

The source material was PBMCs or a T cell subset sorted from them (not recorded which). The rearrangement joined TRBV12-3 or TRBV12-4 to TRBJ1-1; the D gene lacks a confident call. The origin of this receptor is an adult woman who had mild COVID-19 (a few samples of this study predate the infection). The sample titles of this study are shuffled in the database, so cell type and time point are left out; the donor was told from shared clones. The CDR3 corresponds to CASSFLNTEAFF. The DNA is as follows: TGTGCCAGCAGTTTCCTTAACACTGAAGCTTTCTTT.